The TCR beta chain under discussion was sequenced for a study of cytomegalovirus exposure and HLA in healthy donors. As for the study in general: Among about 179 million T cells, an earlier analysis found roughly 120 million unique TCR beta sequences. Whole-study findings and limits: The authors later found TCR association rates varying by HLA locus, with DRB1 most and HLA-C fewest.

Amplification used 60 Vbeta primers and 13 Jbeta primers. Sequencing used immunoSEQ multiplex PCR; TCRdb keeps in-frame clones, though not all of them. The sample has 97,000 or so clones; 77% are singletons. The V gene end was trimmed by 4 bases and the J gene end by 2 bases; junction bases not matched to a gene: 8. The CDR3 has 16 residues. Germline V gene sequence: CDR1 ENHRY, CDR2 SYGVKD. Details on this clone: Its specificity is unknown.

The sample taken for sequencing was PBMCs. The chain employs TRBV10-3 and TRBJ2-3, with 8 bases that match TRBD2. The sequence derives from a male donor in good health and CMV-seropositive. In DNA form, the CDR3 reads TGTGCCATCAGTGCCGGACTAGCCTCCTACACAGATACGCAGTATTTT. Protein product: CAISAGLASYTDTQYF.